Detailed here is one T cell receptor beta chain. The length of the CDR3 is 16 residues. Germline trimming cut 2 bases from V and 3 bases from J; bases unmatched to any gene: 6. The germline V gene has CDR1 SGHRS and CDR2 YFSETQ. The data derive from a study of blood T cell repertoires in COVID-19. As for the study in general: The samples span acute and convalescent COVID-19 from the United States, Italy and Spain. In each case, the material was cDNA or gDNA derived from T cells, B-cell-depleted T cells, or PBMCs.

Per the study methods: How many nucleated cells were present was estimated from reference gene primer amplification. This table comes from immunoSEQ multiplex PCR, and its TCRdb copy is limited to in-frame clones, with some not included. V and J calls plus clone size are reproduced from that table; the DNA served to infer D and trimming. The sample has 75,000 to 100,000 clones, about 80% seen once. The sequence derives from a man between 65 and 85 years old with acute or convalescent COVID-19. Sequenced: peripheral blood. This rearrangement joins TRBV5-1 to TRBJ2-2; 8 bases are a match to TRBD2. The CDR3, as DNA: TGCGCCAGCAGCTTAAACGGGAGGGGGGACACCGGGGAGCTGTTTTTT. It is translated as CASSLNGRGDTGELFF. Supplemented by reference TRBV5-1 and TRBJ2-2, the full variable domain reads KAGVTQTPRYLIKTRGQQVTLSCSPISGHRSVSWYQQTPGQGLQFLFEYFSETQRNKGNFPGRFSGRQFSNSRSEMNVSTLELGDSALYLCASSLNGRGDTGELFFGEGSRLTVL.